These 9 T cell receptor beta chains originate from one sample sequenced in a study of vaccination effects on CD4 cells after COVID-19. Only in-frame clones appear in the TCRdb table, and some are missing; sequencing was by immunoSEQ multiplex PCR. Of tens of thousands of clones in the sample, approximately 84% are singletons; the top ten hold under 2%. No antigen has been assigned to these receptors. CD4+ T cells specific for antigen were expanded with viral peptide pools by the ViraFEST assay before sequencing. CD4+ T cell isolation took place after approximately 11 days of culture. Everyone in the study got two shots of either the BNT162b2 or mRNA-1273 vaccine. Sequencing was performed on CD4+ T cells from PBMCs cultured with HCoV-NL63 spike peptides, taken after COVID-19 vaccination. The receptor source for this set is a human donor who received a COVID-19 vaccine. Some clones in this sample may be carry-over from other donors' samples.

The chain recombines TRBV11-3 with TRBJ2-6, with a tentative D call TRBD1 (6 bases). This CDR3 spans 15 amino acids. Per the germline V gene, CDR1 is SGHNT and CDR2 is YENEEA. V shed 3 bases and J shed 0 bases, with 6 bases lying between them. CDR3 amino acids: CASSLDSSGANVLTF. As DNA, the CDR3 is TGTGCCAGCAGCTTGGACAGCTCTGGGGCCAACGTCCTGACTTTC.

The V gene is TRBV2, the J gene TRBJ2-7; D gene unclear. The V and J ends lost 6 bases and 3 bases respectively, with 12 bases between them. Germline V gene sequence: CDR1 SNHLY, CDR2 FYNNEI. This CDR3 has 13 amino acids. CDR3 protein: CASRASIGYEQYV. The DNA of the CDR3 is TGTGCCAGCAGAGCCTCGATCGGCTACGAGCAGTACGTC.

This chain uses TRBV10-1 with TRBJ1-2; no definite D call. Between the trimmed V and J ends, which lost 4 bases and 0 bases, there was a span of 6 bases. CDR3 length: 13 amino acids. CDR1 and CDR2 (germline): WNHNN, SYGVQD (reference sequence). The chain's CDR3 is CASSVGANYGYTF. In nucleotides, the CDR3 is TGCGCCAGCAGTGTTGGGGCTAACTATGGCTACACCTTC.

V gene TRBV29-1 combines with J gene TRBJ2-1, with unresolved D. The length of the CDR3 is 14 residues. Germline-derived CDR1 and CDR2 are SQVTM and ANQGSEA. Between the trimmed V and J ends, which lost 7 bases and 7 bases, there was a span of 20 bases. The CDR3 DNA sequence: TGCAGCGAACGAACCGGGCCCAAAGGGAATGAGCAGTTCTTC. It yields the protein CSERTGPKGNEQFF.

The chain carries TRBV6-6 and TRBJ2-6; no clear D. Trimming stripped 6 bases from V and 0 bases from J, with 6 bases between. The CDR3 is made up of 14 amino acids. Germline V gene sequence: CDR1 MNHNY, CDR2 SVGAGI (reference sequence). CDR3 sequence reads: CASRDRSGANVLTF. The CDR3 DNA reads TGTGCCAGCAGAGACCGCTCTGGGGCCAACGTCCTGACTTTC.

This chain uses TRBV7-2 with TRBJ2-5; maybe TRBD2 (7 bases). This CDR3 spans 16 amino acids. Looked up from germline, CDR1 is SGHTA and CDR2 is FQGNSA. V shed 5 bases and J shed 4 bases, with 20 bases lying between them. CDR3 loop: CASSGRLGGAGETQYF. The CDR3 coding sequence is TGTGCCAGCAGCGGCCGGCTAGGGGGGGCGGGAGAGACCCAGTACTTC.

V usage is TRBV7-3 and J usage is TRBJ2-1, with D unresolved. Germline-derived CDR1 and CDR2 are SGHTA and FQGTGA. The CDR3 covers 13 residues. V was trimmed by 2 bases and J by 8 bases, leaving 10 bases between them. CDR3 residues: CASSLVGNHEQFF. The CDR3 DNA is TGTGCCAGCAGCTTAGTGGGGAATCATGAGCAGTTCTTC.

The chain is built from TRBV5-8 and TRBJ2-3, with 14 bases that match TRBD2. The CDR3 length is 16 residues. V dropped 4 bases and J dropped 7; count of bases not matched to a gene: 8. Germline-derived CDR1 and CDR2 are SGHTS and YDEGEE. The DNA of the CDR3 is TGTGCCAGCAGCCCTGGGACTAGCGGGGGACCGAATACGCAGTATTTT. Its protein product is CASSPGTSGGPNTQYF.

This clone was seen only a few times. The CDR3 spells CASSTRDFQETQYF. The DNA of the CDR3 is TGTGCCAGCAGCACGAGAGACTTCCAAGAGACCCAGTACTTC. V usage is TRBV7-2 and J usage is TRBJ2-5; D gene uncertain. V gave up 5 bases and J gave up 1 base, with 11 bases separating them. The CDR3 has 14 amino acids. Germline V gene sequence: CDR1 SGHTA, CDR2 FQGNSA.